The subject of this entry is one TCR beta chain. This record comes from a study of blood T cell repertoires in COVID-19. Overall study: T cells, B-cell-depleted T cells, or PBMCs provided the cDNA or gDNA that served as material.

TCRdb's copy holds only in-frame clones and misses some; the assay was immunoSEQ multiplex PCR. The table lists 200,000 to 250,000 clones, 85% of them singletons. Two negative PCRs, clearance, or symptom resolution characterized the recovered Cohort 3 donors. Germline values: CDR1 SGHVS, CDR2 FNYEAQ. The ends lost 5 bases at V and 1 base at J; junction bases unmatched: 4. This CDR3 has 14 residues. V and J are TRBV7-6 and TRBJ2-7; TRBD2 agrees at 8 bases. Sequenced material: PBMCs or T cells enriched from blood (not recorded which). This clonotype was sampled from a man aged 35-49 years who had recovered from COVID-19. The CDR3, as DNA: TGTGCCAGCAGCCCGCGGGAGGCTTCCTACGAGCAGTACTTC. It is translated as CASSPREASYEQYF.